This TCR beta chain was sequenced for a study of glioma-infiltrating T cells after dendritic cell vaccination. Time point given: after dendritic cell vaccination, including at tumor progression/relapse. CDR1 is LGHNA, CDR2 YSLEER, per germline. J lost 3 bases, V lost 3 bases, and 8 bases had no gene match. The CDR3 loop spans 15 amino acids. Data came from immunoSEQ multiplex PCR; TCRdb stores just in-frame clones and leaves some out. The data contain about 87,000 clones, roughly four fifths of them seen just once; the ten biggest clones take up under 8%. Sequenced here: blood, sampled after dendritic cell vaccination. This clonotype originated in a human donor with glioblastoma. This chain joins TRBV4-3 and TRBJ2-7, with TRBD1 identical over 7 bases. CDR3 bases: TGCGCCAGCAGCCAGGACGGGACAGAGAACTACGAGCAGTACTTC. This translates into CASSQDGTENYEQYF.